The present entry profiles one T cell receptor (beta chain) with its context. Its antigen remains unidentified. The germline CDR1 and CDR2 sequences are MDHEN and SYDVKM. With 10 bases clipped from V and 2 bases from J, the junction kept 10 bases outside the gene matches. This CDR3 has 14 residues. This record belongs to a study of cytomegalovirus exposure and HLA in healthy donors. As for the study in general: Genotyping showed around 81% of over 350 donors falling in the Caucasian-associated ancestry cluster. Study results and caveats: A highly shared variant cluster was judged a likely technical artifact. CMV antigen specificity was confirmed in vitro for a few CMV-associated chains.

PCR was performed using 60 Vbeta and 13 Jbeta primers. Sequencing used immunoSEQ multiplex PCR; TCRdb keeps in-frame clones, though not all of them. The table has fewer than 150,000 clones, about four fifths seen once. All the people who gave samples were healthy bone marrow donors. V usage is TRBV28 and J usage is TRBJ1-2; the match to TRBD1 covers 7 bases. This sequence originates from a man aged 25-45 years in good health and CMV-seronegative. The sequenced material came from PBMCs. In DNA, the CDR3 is TGTGCCACCCAACCGCGACAGGGAAACTATGGCTACACCTTC. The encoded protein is CATQPRQGNYGYTF.